Listed below are T cell receptor beta chains from one sample, sequenced in a study of response to subunit inactivated influenza vaccine. Via MiXCR, TCRdb re-called the RT-PCR reads, giving one row per CDR3 protein. Here the sample spans roughly 650,000 distinct CDR3 sequences, approximately 14% being singletons. The sample consisted of PBMCs from blood, taken 11 to 12 days after vaccination. The receptors originated from a man aged 50 or older who received an inactivated influenza vaccine. CDR3s include the opening cysteine and the closing phenylalanine or tryptophan. The D gene is left open where the match is weak. Clone size is shown for a subset of rows, as once, few, many or a class of expanded clone.

d_call,v_call,j_call,clone_size,cdr3_aa
TRBD1,TRBV30,TRBJ2-5,-,CASLDRVRETQYF
-,TRBV7-9,TRBJ2-3,few,CASSDSPRASTDTQYF
-,TRBV18,TRBJ2-7,few,CASSPDPDSLYEQYF
-,TRBV20-1,TRBJ2-3,-,CSARMSGGSTDTQYF
TRBD2,TRBV10-2,TRBJ2-7,few,CASRGPGLAVGEQYF
-,TRBV6-1,TRBJ2-5,few,CASSAPGRRETQYF
-,TRBV12-3/TRBV12-4,TRBJ2-3,-,CASSLHPTGVPQYF
TRBD1,TRBV29-1,TRBJ1-4,few,CSVDTGAGNEKLFF
-,TRBV14,TRBJ2-1,-,CASSQGEGRRNEQFF
-,TRBV11-2,TRBJ2-1,-,CASSLTRRWRSYNDQFF
-,TRBV7-2,TRBJ2-1,many,CASSPGGAINEQFF
TRBD1,TRBV28,TRBJ2-5,-,CAGGPAGQGGETQYF
TRBD1,TRBV7-9,TRBJ2-5,few,CASSSRQGVQETQYF
TRBD1,TRBV12-3/TRBV12-4,TRBJ1-4,few,CASSLGGGFEKLFF
-,TRBV28,TRBJ2-7,few,CASSLTPQGWSEQYF
TRBD1,TRBV20-1,TRBJ2-7,-,CSAVGTGEFYEQYF
-,TRBV10-3,TRBJ2-3,-,CAISLLGDTQYF
-,TRBV5-6,TRBJ1-1,many,CASSLGFLEANTEAFF
TRBD2,TRBV28,TRBJ2-7,few,CASRESGRFVSHF
TRBD2,TRBV7-3,TRBJ2-1,few,CASTPAGGRSYNEQFF
-,TRBV25-1,TRBJ1-3,few,CASSDSLGRVSGNTIYF
TRBD2,TRBV7-9,TRBJ2-7,once,CASSLEGGGSYEQYF
TRBD1,TRBV20-1,TRBJ2-3,few,CSARRQGGISTDTQYF
-,TRBV6-5,TRBJ2-1,-,CASSYSYRVNEQFF
-,TRBV6-1,TRBJ1-5,few,CASSEFSGVSNQPQHF
-,TRBV19,TRBJ1-1,-,CASSTWTENTEAFF
TRBD2,TRBV20-1,TRBJ2-7,-,CSARVFGGTYEQYF
TRBD1,TRBV12-3/TRBV12-4,TRBJ2-7,many,CASSSGTGASEQYF
-,TRBV3-1,TRBJ2-7,once,CASSQAGGVYEQYF
TRBD2,TRBV6-2/TRBV6-3,TRBJ2-1,-,CASSKGLAVYNEQFF
TRBD1,TRBV6-5,TRBJ2-6,-,CASSLLWTGAGANVLTF
TRBD2,TRBV7-2,TRBJ2-1,many,CASKRGGGNEQFF
-,TRBV6-1,TRBJ1-4,-,CASRSTATNEKLFF
-,TRBV6-4,TRBJ2-7,-,CASILLSPSYEQYF
TRBD2,TRBV27,TRBJ2-3,few,CASSLPGLAGGDTQYF
-,TRBV5-1,TRBJ2-2,-,CASRRAPPNTGELFF
-,TRBV9,TRBJ2-1,-,CASSVEGIDEQFF
TRBD2,TRBV12-3/TRBV12-4,TRBJ2-3,-,CASTLRRGVDTQYF
TRBD1,TRBV7-2,TRBJ2-5,-,CASSLAGTGFETQYF